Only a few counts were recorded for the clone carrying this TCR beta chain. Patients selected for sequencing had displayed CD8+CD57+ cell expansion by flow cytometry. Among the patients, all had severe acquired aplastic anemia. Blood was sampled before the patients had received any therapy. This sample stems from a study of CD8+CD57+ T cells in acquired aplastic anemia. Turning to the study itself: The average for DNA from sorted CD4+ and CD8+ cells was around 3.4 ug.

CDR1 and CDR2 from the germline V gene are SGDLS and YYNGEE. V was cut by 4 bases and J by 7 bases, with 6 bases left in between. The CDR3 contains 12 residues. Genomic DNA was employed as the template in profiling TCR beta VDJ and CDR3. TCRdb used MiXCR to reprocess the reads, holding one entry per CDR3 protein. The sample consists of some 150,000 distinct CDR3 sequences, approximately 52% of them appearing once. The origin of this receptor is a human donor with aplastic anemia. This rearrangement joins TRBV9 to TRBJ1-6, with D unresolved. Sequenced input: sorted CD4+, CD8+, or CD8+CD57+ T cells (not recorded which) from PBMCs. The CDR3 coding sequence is TGTGCCAGCAGCTCCGGAAATTCACCCCTCCACTTT. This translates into CASSSGNSPLHF.